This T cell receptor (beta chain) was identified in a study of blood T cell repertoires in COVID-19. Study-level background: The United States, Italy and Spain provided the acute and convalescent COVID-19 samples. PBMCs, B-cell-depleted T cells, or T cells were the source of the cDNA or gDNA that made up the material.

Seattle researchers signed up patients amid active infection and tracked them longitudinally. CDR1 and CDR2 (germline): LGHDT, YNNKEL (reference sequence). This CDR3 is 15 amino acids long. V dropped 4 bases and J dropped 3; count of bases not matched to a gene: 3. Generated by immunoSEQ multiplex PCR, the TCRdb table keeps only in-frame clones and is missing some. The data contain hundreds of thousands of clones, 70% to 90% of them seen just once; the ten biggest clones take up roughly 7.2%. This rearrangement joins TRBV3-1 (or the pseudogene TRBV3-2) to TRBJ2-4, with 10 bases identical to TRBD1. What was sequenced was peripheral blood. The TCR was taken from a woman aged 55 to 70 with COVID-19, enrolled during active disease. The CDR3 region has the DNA TGTGCCAGCAGCCCGGACAGGGGGGGCAAAAACATTCAGTACTTC. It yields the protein CASSPDRGGKNIQYF.